The 8 T cell receptor beta chains below all came from one sample that was sequenced in a study of shared clonotypes between healthy human individuals. Only in-frame clones appear in the TCRdb table, and some are missing; sequencing was by immunoSEQ multiplex PCR. The data show over 750,000 clones, approximately 97% seen once. Positive CCR7 selection of CD45RO-negative cells yielded the naive CD8 cells, and terminally differentiated effector memory CD45RA+ cells were excluded. The sample comprised naive CD8+ T cells sorted from blood. The receptors stem from a young man in good health.

In this sample, this clone turned up a few times. The genes are TRBV5-1 and TRBJ1-2, with D uncertain. Germline V CDR1 and CDR2: SGHRS, YFSETQ. V was pared by 4 bases and J by 9 bases, with 10 bases between. This CDR3 is built from 11 residues. CDR3 protein: CASSLGTSYTF. The DNA for the CDR3 is TGCGCCAGCAGCCTCGGTACGAGCTACACCTTC.

This chain joins TRBV11-2 and TRBJ1-4; D is uncertain. CDR3 length equals 12 residues. CDR1 is SGHAT, CDR2 FQNNGV, per germline. Trimming took off 4 bases at V and 6 bases at J, with 6 bases between the two ends. The CDR3 nucleotides read TGTGCCAGCAGCTCCTTGGATGAAAAACTGTTTTTT. Amino acids: CASSSLDEKLFF.

The J gene is TRBJ2-3, the V gene TRBV6-5; D is ambiguous. V lost 0 bases and J lost 6, with 10 bases in between. CDR1 MNHEY and CDR2 SVGAGI come from the germline V gene. The CDR3 sequence is 14 residues long. CDR3 in amino acids: CASSYSAQSDTQYF. The DNA for the CDR3 is TGTGCCAGCAGTTACTCCGCTCAGTCTGATACGCAGTATTTT.

The genes are TRBV9 and TRBJ1-2; 7 bases line up with TRBD1. The CDR3 runs 17 residues. Looked up from germline, CDR1 is SGDLS and CDR2 is YYNGEE. Germline trimming cut 0 bases from V and 2 bases from J; bases unmatched to any gene: 10. The CDR3 here is CASSVVGGESPNYGYTF. In DNA form, the CDR3 reads TGTGCCAGCAGCGTAGTAGGGGGCGAATCCCCAAACTATGGCTACACCTTC.

This clone was seen once. This chain links TRBV7-9 with TRBJ2-3; 11 nucleotides agree with TRBD2. This CDR3 has 15 amino acids. Trimming cost V 2 bases and J 4 bases; bases outside gene matches: 2. Germline V gives CDR1 SEHNR, CDR2 FQNEAQ (reference sequence). CDR3 sequence reads: CASSLTSGSADTQYF. In DNA form, the CDR3 reads TGTGCCAGCAGCTTAACTAGCGGGAGTGCAGATACGCAGTATTTT.

Regarding this clone: The same CDR3 also results from other DNA sequences found in this sample. The CDR3 protein is CASSEGLYEQYF. In DNA form, the CDR3 reads TGTGCCAGCAGTGAAGGCCTCTACGAGCAGTACTTC. The chain combines TRBV6-1 with TRBJ2-7; D is unresolved. The CDR3 sequence is 12 residues long. Trimming cost V 1 base and J 3 bases, with 4 bases left between them. Per germline, CDR1 MNHNS and CDR2 SASEGT.

The chain links TRBV7-9 to TRBJ2-2; TRBD2 aligns across 7 bases. The CDR3 spans 14 residues. Germline lookup yields CDR1 SEHNR and CDR2 FQNEAQ (reference sequence). Trimming cost V 7 bases and J 5 bases; bases outside gene matches: 7. CDR3 protein: CASTAGERTGELFF. In DNA form, the CDR3 reads TGTGCCAGCACTGCGGGAGAGAGAACCGGGGAGCTGTTTTTT.

Points on this clone: In the same sample, other DNA sequences code for this CDR3. The gene calls are TRBV9 and TRBJ2-2, with D perhaps assigned TRBD1 or TRBD2 (5 bases each). The V end was cut by 1 base, the J end by 4 bases, with 8 bases between. In germline, CDR1 is SGDLS, CDR2 YYNGEE. The CDR3 runs 14 residues. CDR3 residues: CASSVTGPTGELFF. The DNA for the CDR3 is TGTGCCAGCAGCGTAACGGGGCCCACCGGGGAGCTGTTTTTT. Full variable domain (remainder filled in from reference TRBV9 and TRBJ2-2): DSGVTQTPKHLITATGQRVTLRCSPRSGDLSVYWYQQSLDQGLQFLIQYYNGEERAKGNILERFSAQQFPDLHSELNLSSLELGDSALYFCASSVTGPTGELFFGEGSRLTVL.